Listed here are 21 T cell receptor beta chains from one sample, sequenced in a study of T-cell memory formation after mild COVID-19 (dated by TCRdb to the early 2020s). Libraries were constructed by 5' RACE. Sequencing was carried out with an Illumina NovaSeq 6000. The raw public data were reprocessed by TCRdb itself: fastp quality trimming at Q25, MiXCR clonotype calling, in-frame beta chains only. Rows merge per CDR3 protein into single entries with the most common DNA and genes. This sample is represented by 500,000 to 550,000 distinct CDR3 sequences; approximately 20% of them were singletons. The ten largest clones add up to 12% of the sample. Material for sequencing was PBMCs or a T cell subset sorted from them (not recorded which). Every receptor here comes from an adult woman who had mild COVID-19 (a few samples of this study predate the infection). The sample titles of this study are shuffled in the database, so cell type and time point are left out; the donor was told from shared clones.

V is TRBV3-1 and J is TRBJ2-5, with D perhaps TRBD2 (6 bases). The germline V and J ends were trimmed by 2 bases and 1 base, with 11 bases remaining between them. Germline loops: CDR1 LGHDT, CDR2 YNNKEL (reference sequence). The CDR3 has 15 amino acids. The CDR3 here is CASSQPGRPQETQYF. CDR3 sequence (DNA): TGTGCCAGCAGCCAACCGGGGAGGCCCCAAGAGACCCAGTACTTC.

There are a few counts of this clonotype. This chain links TRBV5-1 with TRBJ2-3, with D unclear. The CDR3 is 14 amino acids. The germline V and J ends were trimmed by 4 bases and 6 bases, with 15 bases remaining between them. CDR1 SGHRS and CDR2 YFSETQ come from the germline V gene. The CDR3 reads CASSRRIMADTQYF. In nucleotides, the CDR3 is TGCGCCAGCAGCCGCCGAATTATGGCTGATACGCAGTATTTT.

This chain joins TRBV6-1 and TRBJ2-1, with D maybe TRBD2 (6 bases). Germline V lookup: CDR1 MNHNS, CDR2 SASEGT. The CDR3 is 14 amino acids. Trimming pared 7 bases from V and 4 bases from J, leaving 14 bases between. The CDR3 protein is CASTLARGYNEQFF. CDR3 DNA sequence: TGTGCCAGCACTCTAGCGCGCGGATACAATGAGCAGTTCTTC.

The CDR3 sequence is CASAGQGASSYNEQFF. Here the CDR3 DNA reads TGTGCCAGCGCGGGACAGGGGGCGAGCTCCTACAATGAGCAGTTCTTC. The genes are TRBV12-3 or TRBV12-4 and TRBJ2-1; 12 bases fit TRBD1. This CDR3 has 16 amino acids. The junction had 5 bases not matched to a gene; V was cut back by 8 bases and J by 0 bases.

This clonotype turned up a few times. The V gene is TRBV4-2, the J gene TRBJ2-1; D uncertain. The germline gives CDR1 LGHNA, CDR2 YNFKEQ. This CDR3 contains 13 residues. Trimming removed 4 bases from V and 6 bases from J, with 10 bases in between. CDR3 sequence reads: CASSLDIINEQFF. CDR3 in DNA: TGTGCCAGCAGCCTCGACATCATCAATGAGCAGTTCTTC.

This clonotype appeared a few times. V is TRBV5-1 and J is TRBJ2-7, with D possibly called TRBD1 or TRBD2 (6 bases each). The CDR3 totals 17 residues. Trimming took 4 bases from V and 0 from J, leaving 20 bases between them. CDR1 SGHRS and CDR2 YFSETQ come from the germline V gene. The CDR3 region has the DNA TGCGCCAGCAGCAAGGGGGGCCTCTCTCCTCCCTCCTACGAGCAGTACTTC. Its protein is CASSKGGLSPPSYEQYF.

The genes are TRBV4-1 and TRBJ2-7; a possible D gene is TRBD2 (5 bases). Trimming shortened V by 4 bases and J by 4 bases, and 14 bases separated the two germline ends. The CDR3 is 14 residues long. Germline lookup yields CDR1 MGHRA and CDR2 YSYEKL. CDR3 in DNA: TGCGCCAGCAGCCTTAGCGCCCTCGAATACGAGCAGTACTTC. This gives the protein CASSLSALEYEQYF.

This clonotype was detected a few times. This chain links TRBV28 with TRBJ2-4, with D hard to call. There are 17 residues in the CDR3. Trimming shortened V by 3 bases and J by 3 bases, and 18 bases separated the two germline ends. The germline CDR1 and CDR2 sequences are MDHEN and SYDVKM. This chain's CDR3 is CASSFGPELDLKNIQYF. The CDR3 DNA sequence: TGTGCCAGCAGTTTTGGGCCTGAGCTAGATCTCAAAAACATTCAGTACTTC.

The rearrangement uses TRBV12-3 or TRBV12-4 and TRBJ1-2; no clear D gene. Trimming removed 8 bases from V and 4 bases from J, with 14 bases in between. This CDR3 has 13 amino acids. This CDR3 is CASLQGGLYGYTF. The DNA of the CDR3 is TGTGCCAGCCTACAAGGAGGCCTCTATGGCTACACCTTC.

This clonotype was recorded a few times. The J gene is TRBJ1-5, the V gene TRBV20-1; TRBD1 is a possible D gene (5 bases). V dropped 1 base and J dropped 0 bases, with 10 bases sitting between them. Germline CDR1 reads DFQATT; CDR2 reads SNEGSKA (reference sequence). The CDR3 loop spans 15 amino acids. The CDR3 nucleotides read TGCAGTGCTAGAGGGCAGGGACTTAGCAATCAGCCCCAGCATTTT. This sequence encodes CSARGQGLSNQPQHF.

The rearrangement joins TRBV12-3 or TRBV12-4 to TRBJ2-3, with D maybe TRBD2 (6 bases). The CDR3 is 15 amino acids. Trimming cost V 7 bases and J 1 base, with 15 bases left between them. The CDR3 DNA reads as TGTGCCAGCAATTCTTGGACGGGGGGCACAGATACGCAGTATTTT. It specifies CASNSWTGGTDTQYF.

V and J are TRBV29-1 and TRBJ1-1; possibly TRBD1 for D (6 bases). Germline values: CDR1 SQVTM, CDR2 ANQGSEA. Trimming left V 7 bases short and J 5 bases short, with 23 bases between. CDR3 length: 15 residues. The CDR3 sequence is CSGKLDAGGSTEAFF. The CDR3 DNA follows: TGCAGCGGAAAGCTGGATGCGGGGGGCAGTACTGAAGCTTTCTTT.

The gene calls are TRBV5-1 and TRBJ1-1; a possible D gene is TRBD1 (5 bases). Trimming shortened V by 5 bases and J by 0 bases, and 14 bases separated the two germline ends. CDR3 length: 15 residues. Germline V gene sequence: CDR1 SGHRS, CDR2 YFSETQ. The CDR3 spells CASSNQGRLNTEAFF. In nucleotides, the CDR3 is TGCGCCAGCAGTAACCAGGGTAGATTGAACACTGAAGCTTTCTTT.

CDR3 sequence (DNA): TGTGCCAGCAGTTCGACCCCCGGGACCCACACTGAAGCTTTCTTT. This codes for CASSSTPGTHTEAFF. The chain has TRBV27 and TRBJ1-1; tentatively, D is TRBD1 (5 bases). This CDR3 has 15 amino acids. V lost 4 bases and J 3 bases, leaving 15 bases between the germline ends. Germline V gene lookup returns CDR1 MNHEY and CDR2 SMNVEV (reference sequence).

The chain carries TRBV5-1 and TRBJ2-1, with 14 bases matching TRBD2. In germline, CDR1 is SGHRS, CDR2 YFSETQ. CDR3 size: 15 residues. Losses at the gene ends were 4 bases for V and 9 bases for J; bases not matched to a gene: 6. CDR3 sequence reads: CASSEGLAGGVEQFF. For the CDR3, the DNA is TGCGCCAGCAGCGAAGGACTAGCGGGGGGAGTTGAGCAGTTCTTC.

This chain connects TRBV9 to TRBJ1-6; D might be TRBD1 (5 bases). In germline, CDR1 is SGDLS, CDR2 YYNGEE. V was trimmed by 2 bases and J by 6 bases, leaving 12 bases between them. The CDR3 has 15 amino acids. The CDR3 sequence is CASSVQGAGNSPLHF. CDR3 bases: TGTGCCAGCAGCGTCCAGGGTGCGGGTAATTCACCCCTCCACTTT.

This rearrangement joins TRBV20-1 to TRBJ2-2; 9 bases match TRBD1. Trimming removed 5 bases from V and 6 bases from J; junction bases left unmatched: 4. CDR1 and CDR2 (germline): DFQATT, SNEGSKA (reference sequence). This CDR3 spans 13 amino acids. This CDR3 reads CSASTGGSGELFF. CDR3 coding DNA: TGCAGTGCTTCTACAGGGGGCTCCGGGGAGCTGTTTTTT.

This chain links TRBV20-1 with TRBJ1-5, with unresolved D. Germline V gene data show CDR1 as DFQATT and CDR2 as SNEGSKA (reference sequence). The CDR3 covers 13 residues. The V gene lost 2 bases and the J gene lost 4 bases, with 9 bases spanning the gap. This CDR3 reads CSARSGLNQPQHF. For the CDR3, the DNA is TGCAGTGCTAGATCGGGGTTGAATCAGCCCCAGCATTTT.

This clonotype came up a few times. The chain carries TRBV5-5 and TRBJ2-3; D ambiguous. CDR1 and CDR2 from the germline V gene are SGHKS and YYEKEE (reference sequence). The CDR3 loop spans 14 amino acids. V was trimmed by 6 bases and J by 0 bases, leaving 11 bases between them. CDR3 sequence reads: CASNPRQSTDTQYF. CDR3 DNA: TGTGCCAGCAACCCTCGGCAGAGCACAGATACGCAGTATTTT.

This clonotype was seen only a few times. The V call is TRBV4-1, the J call TRBJ2-7; D is unclear. Germline loops: CDR1 MGHRA, CDR2 YSYEKL. The length of the CDR3 is 13 residues. V was shortened by 4 bases and J by 0 bases, with 7 bases between the two germline ends. DNA for the CDR3: TGCGCCAGCAGCCCGAAAACCTCCTACGAGCAGTACTTC. Translated: CASSPKTSYEQYF.

V and J are TRBV6-6 and TRBJ2-7; D call uncertain. The germline CDR1 and CDR2 sequences are MNHNY and SVGAGI (reference sequence). The V end was cut by 8 bases, the J end by 2 bases, with 16 bases between. The length of the CDR3 is 14 residues. This chain's CDR3 is CASSTIGVTYEQYF. CDR3 bases: TGTGCCAGCTCCACCATCGGAGTAACCTACGAGCAGTACTTC.